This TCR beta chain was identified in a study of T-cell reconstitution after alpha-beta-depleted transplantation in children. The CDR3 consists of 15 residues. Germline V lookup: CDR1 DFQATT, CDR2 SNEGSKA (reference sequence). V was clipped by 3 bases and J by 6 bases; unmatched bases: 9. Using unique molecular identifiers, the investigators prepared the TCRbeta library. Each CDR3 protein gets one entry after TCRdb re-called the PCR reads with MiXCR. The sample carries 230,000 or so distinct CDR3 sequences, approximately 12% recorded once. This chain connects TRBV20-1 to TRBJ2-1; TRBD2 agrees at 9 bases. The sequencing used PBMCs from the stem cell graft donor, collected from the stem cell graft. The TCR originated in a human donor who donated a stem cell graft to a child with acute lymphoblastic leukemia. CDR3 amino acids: CSASLAGLTSNEQFF. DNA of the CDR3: TGCAGTGCTAGTCTAGCGGGGCTTACCTCCAATGAGCAGTTCTTC.